This T cell receptor (beta chain) was profiled in a study of CD8+CD57+ T cells in acquired aplastic anemia. CDR3 and TCR beta VDJ profiling relied on a genomic DNA template. MiXCR was run by TCRdb on the reads, yielding one entry per CDR3 protein. The profile shows 400,000 to 450,000 distinct CDR3 sequences, about two thirds of them singletons. In this sample, this clonotype turned up many times. The V gene lost 0 bases and the J gene lost 6 bases, with 16 bases spanning the gap. The CDR3 consists of 15 residues. Germline V gene data show CDR1 as SGDLS and CDR2 as YYNGEE. The genes are TRBV9 and TRBJ2-7; a possible D gene is TRBD2 (5 bases). The sequenced sample was sorted CD4+, CD8+, or CD8+CD57+ T cells (not recorded which) from PBMCs. The origin of this receptor is a human donor in good health, serving as a control. The CDR3 nucleotides are TGTGCCAGCAGCGTAGACGCCCACTCGGGGTCCGAGCAGTACTTC. It codes for CASSVDAHSGSEQYF. The complete variable domain, with remaining parts taken from reference TRBV9 and TRBJ2-7, reads DSGVTQTPKHLITATGQRVTLRCSPRSGDLSVYWYQQSLDQGLQFLIQYYNGEERAKGNILERFSAQQFPDLHSELNLSSLELGDSALYFCASSVDAHSGSEQYFGPGTRLTVT.